Listed here are 20 T cell receptor beta chains from one sample, sequenced in a study of T cells in Graves' hyperthyroidism and ophthalmopathy. TCR beta CDR3 regions were amplified from RNA. RT-PCR in the first round (using the HTBI primer set) targeted the TCR CDR3. TCRdb passed the multiplex PCR reads through MiXCR, listing each CDR3 protein once. The table shows more than 300,000 distinct CDR3 sequences, with approximately 15% occurring only once. The sequencing input was blood. The receptors originated from an older woman with Graves' hyperthyroidism.

This clonotype was picked up many times. The genes are TRBV12-5 and TRBJ1-3, with D hard to call. CDR1 is LGHNT and CDR2 is FRNRAP in the germline V gene. Trimming left V 5 bases short and J 0 bases short, with 8 bases between. This CDR3 is 14 amino acids long. The CDR3, as DNA: TGTGCTAGTGGTCCGACTAACTCTGGAAACACCATATATTTT. Translation: CASGPTNSGNTIYF.

The genes are TRBV2 and TRBJ2-2; 8 bases are shared with TRBD1. Germline CDR1 SNHLY, CDR2 FYNNEI. J was trimmed by 5 bases and V by 3 bases; bases with no gene match: 5. CDR3 length: 15 residues. The CDR3 loop is CASSEGRGPTGELFF. The CDR3 coding sequence is TGTGCCAGCAGTGAGGGCAGGGGGCCAACCGGGGAGCTGTTTTTT.

The table lists this clonotype with many counts. The chain employs TRBV2 and TRBJ1-1; D remains unclear. Per the germline V gene, CDR1 is SNHLY and CDR2 is FYNNEI. Trimming removed 4 bases at V and 0 bases at J, with 9 bases between. The CDR3 runs to 14 residues. This CDR3 is CASSVAGMNTEAFF. The DNA for the CDR3 is TGTGCCAGCAGTGTTGCGGGGATGAACACTGAAGCTTTCTTT.

This clonotype has only a few counts. The rearrangement joins TRBV27 to TRBJ1-6; D not certain. There are 13 residues in the CDR3. CDR1 and CDR2 from the germline V gene are MNHEY and SMNVEV (reference sequence). The germline V and J ends were trimmed by 8 bases and 10 bases, with 15 bases remaining between them. In nucleotides, the CDR3 is TGTGCCAGCGGTGAAGGAGAATACTCACCCCTCCACTTT. Translation gives CASGEGEYSPLHF.

This clonotype was counted at least ten times. The rearrangement links TRBV11-3 to TRBJ1-2; 7 bases are shared with TRBD1. Germline CDR1 is SGHNT and CDR2 is YENEEA. The V gene end was trimmed by 2 bases and the J gene end by 8 bases; junction bases not matched to a gene: 17. The CDR3 has 17 residues. Written as DNA, the CDR3 is TGTGCCAGCAGCTTACCCCCCCTTCCGACAGGGCCCTTGGGCTACACCTTC. Translated: CASSLPPLPTGPLGYTF.

This clonotype appeared many times. The J gene is TRBJ1-1, the V gene TRBV5-1; D not certain. The germline V gene has CDR1 SGHRS and CDR2 YFSETQ. V dropped 1 base and J dropped 3 bases, with 7 bases sitting between them. The CDR3 spans 13 residues. CDR3 coding DNA: TGCGCCAGCAGCTTGTTTGGGGACACTGAAGCTTTCTTT. The encoded protein is CASSLFGDTEAFF. Looking up the rest from reference TRBV5-1 and TRBJ1-1 gives the full variable domain: KAGVTQTPRYLIKTRGQQVTLSCSPISGHRSVSWYQQTPGQGLQFLFEYFSETQRNKGNFPGRFSGRQFSNSRSEMNVSTLELGDSALYLCASSLFGDTEAFFGQGTRLTVV.

This clonotype appeared many times. J is TRBJ1-2 and V is TRBV12-3 or TRBV12-4; D unclear. The germline V and J ends were trimmed by 2 bases and 4 bases, with 14 bases remaining between them. The CDR3 totals 15 residues. The CDR3 region is CASSLRQWRTYGYTF. The CDR3, as DNA: TGTGCCAGCAGTTTACGCCAGTGGCGGACCTATGGCTACACCTTC.

The sample holds many counts of this clonotype. The V call is TRBV6-1, the J call TRBJ1-2, with 9 bases identical to TRBD1. CDR1 and CDR2 (germline): MNHNS, SASEGT. V shed 5 bases and J 5 bases; nucleotides not matched to a gene: 12. This CDR3 comprises 16 residues. CDR3 coding DNA: TGTGCCAGCAGTCACGGGACAGGGAGATCAGGTTATGGCTACACCTTC. Its translation: CASSHGTGRSGYGYTF.

Ten or more counts support this clonotype. The V gene is TRBV12-3 or TRBV12-4, the J gene TRBJ2-7; TRBD1 matches 11 bases. Trimming took 5 bases from V and 3 from J; bases not matched to a gene: 3. The length of the CDR3 is 14 residues. The CDR3 DNA reads TGTGCCAGCAGTCACGGGACAGGGGGCTACGAGCAGTACTTC. Translation: CASSHGTGGYEQYF.

The genes are TRBV12-3 or TRBV12-4 and TRBJ1-2, with D possibly TRBD1 on 5 matching bases. V was cut by 4 bases and J by 4 bases, with 16 bases left in between. The CDR3 sequence is 15 residues long. CDR3 amino acids: CASSSLPAGIYGYTF. The CDR3 nucleotides read TGTGCCAGCAGTTCTTTACCGGCAGGGATCTATGGCTACACCTTC.

This clonotype has ten or more counts. The gene calls are TRBV6-6 and TRBJ2-3, with 9 bases lining up with TRBD1. CDR1 MNHNY and CDR2 SVGAGI come from the germline V gene (reference sequence). This CDR3 region has 16 residues. V shed 0 bases and J 4 bases; nucleotides not matched to a gene: 5. The CDR3 nucleotides are TGTGCCAGCAGTTACTCGACAGGGGGTTTGTCAGATACGCAGTATTTT. Amino acids: CASSYSTGGLSDTQYF.

This clonotype was picked up many times. This chain uses TRBV24-1 with TRBJ2-1; the match to TRBD2 covers 11 bases. Germline CDR1 is KGHDR and CDR2 is SFDVKD. The CDR3 extends over 15 amino acids. Trimming took 7 bases from V and 4 from J; bases not matched to a gene: 5. CDR3 protein: CATRGTSGAYNEQFF. The CDR3 DNA sequence: TGTGCCACCAGAGGGACTAGCGGAGCTTACAATGAGCAGTTCTTC.

The sample holds many counts of this clonotype. The rearrangement links TRBV20-1 to TRBJ2-5; 9 positions match TRBD2. Trimming took 2 bases from V and 4 from J; bases not matched to a gene: 2. In germline, CDR1 is DFQATT, CDR2 SNEGSKA (reference sequence). The CDR3 runs 13 residues. In nucleotides, the CDR3 is TGCAGTGCTAGATTAGCGGGAGTAGAGACCCAGTACTTC. This sequence encodes CSARLAGVETQYF.

This chain joins TRBV19 and TRBJ1-1; D gene uncertain. Looked up from germline, CDR1 is LNHDA and CDR2 is SQIVND (reference sequence). There are 17 residues in the CDR3. V was cut by 6 bases and J by 1 base, with 21 bases left in between. CDR3 in DNA: TGTGCCAGTAGCCGGAGTAGGGAACCATCTACGAACACTGAAGCTTTCTTT. Translating it yields CASSRSREPSTNTEAFF.

This clonotype appeared many times. The chain links TRBV30 to TRBJ1-2, with D unresolved. Trimming shortened V by 6 bases and J by 7 bases, and 6 bases separated the two germline ends. The CDR3 spans 9 residues. Germline assignment: CDR1 GTSNPN and CDR2 SVGIG (reference sequence). CDR3 protein: CACAGGYTF. The CDR3 DNA sequence: TGTGCCTGCGCTGGTGGCTACACCTTC.

The table lists this clonotype with a few counts. V and J are TRBV7-3 and TRBJ1-5; D is unclear. Per the germline V gene, CDR1 is SGHTA and CDR2 is FQGTGA. The CDR3 has 19 amino acids. The V end lost 2 bases, the J end lost 0 bases, and 20 bases lay between the germline ends. This CDR3 reads CASSLYGRKRIYSNQPQHF. The CDR3 region has the DNA TGTGCCAGCAGCTTATATGGCAGGAAGCGTATTTATAGCAATCAGCCCCAGCATTTT.

This clonotype was recorded many times. The rearrangement joins TRBV6-1 to TRBJ1-5, with D possibly TRBD1 on 6 matching bases. The germline V gene has CDR1 MNHNS and CDR2 SASEGT. The length of the CDR3 is 14 residues. V lost 6 bases to trimming and J lost 7 bases, with 16 bases between them. CDR3 bases: TGTGCCAGCAGCCAACCAGGGGAGTACCAGCCCCAGCATTTT. As protein: CASSQPGEYQPQHF.

The V and J genes are TRBV28 and TRBJ2-1; 10 nucleotides align to TRBD2. Germline assignment: CDR1 MDHEN and CDR2 SYDVKM. The CDR3 contains 15 residues. The trim removed 6 bases at V and 7 bases at J, leaving 9 bases unmatched. The CDR3 protein is CASRYSGRSRNEQFF. CDR3 bases: TGTGCCAGCAGGTATAGCGGGAGGTCAAGGAATGAGCAGTTCTTC.

This clonotype was observed a few times. The chain carries TRBV24-1 and TRBJ2-1; 11 bases agree with TRBD1. Losses at the gene ends were 4 bases for V and 4 bases for J; bases not matched to a gene: 5. The CDR3 consists of 16 residues. Germline V lookup: CDR1 KGHDR, CDR2 SFDVKD. The CDR3 nucleotides are TGTGCCACCAGTGAGGGGGACAGGGGGGTATACAATGAGCAGTTCTTC. Its protein is CATSEGDRGVYNEQFF.

This rearrangement joins TRBV2 to TRBJ2-5, with 10 positions matching TRBD1. The germline CDR1 and CDR2 sequences are SNHLY and FYNNEI. The CDR3 is made up of 15 amino acids. J gave up 4 bases and V 6 bases, and 8 bases lay outside the gene matches. CDR3 bases: TGTGCCAGCAGCGTCGAGACAGGGGGCACAGAGACCCAGTACTTC. Its protein product is CASSVETGGTETQYF.